This is a list of T cell receptor beta chains from one sample in a study of Tregs in tolerant kidney transplant recipients. Using immunoSEQ multiplex PCR, the repertoire was profiled, and TCRdb retains in-frame clones only, with some absent. The profile shows about 240,000 clones, 65% to 85% of them singletons. The sequencing sample was made of CD4+ T cells from blood. All receptors come from a human donor in good health. The conserved cysteine and the conserved F or W are not part of the CDR3 here. Some rows mark clone size as missing; the rest say once, few, many or name a class of expanded clone.

v_call: TRBV10-2
cdr3_length: 13
clone_size: -
j_call: TRBJ1-4
cdr3_aa: ASSDSRPRGEKLF

v_call: TRBV7-9
cdr3_length: 13
clone_size: once
j_call: TRBJ2-1
cdr3_aa: ASSIYRGLVNEQF

v_call: TRBV6-5
cdr3_length: 12
clone_size: -
j_call: TRBJ1-2
cdr3_aa: ASSPGSPPYGYT

v_call: TRBV5-1
cdr3_length: 11
clone_size: -
j_call: TRBJ1-1
cdr3_aa: ASTVSANTEAF

v_call: TRBV7-2
cdr3_length: 10
clone_size: -
j_call: TRBJ2-5
cdr3_aa: ASSTNKETQY

v_call: TRBV2
cdr3_length: 13
clone_size: -
j_call: TRBJ1-5
cdr3_aa: ASSGSAVSNQPQH

v_call: TRBV25-1
cdr3_length: 11
clone_size: -
j_call: TRBJ1-5
cdr3_aa: ASSDREDQPQH

v_call: TRBV4-1
cdr3_length: 14
clone_size: -
j_call: TRBJ2-2
cdr3_aa: ASSQDVTGLTGELF

v_call: TRBV2
cdr3_length: 11
clone_size: -
j_call: TRBJ1-5
cdr3_aa: ASSVGAAQPQH

v_call: TRBV2
cdr3_length: 12
clone_size: -
j_call: TRBJ1-2
cdr3_aa: ASTFRDSNYGYT

v_call: TRBV5-1
cdr3_length: 15
clone_size: -
j_call: TRBJ2-6
cdr3_aa: ASSAGTGRSGANVLT

v_call: TRBV7-2
cdr3_length: 10
clone_size: -
j_call: TRBJ1-5
cdr3_aa: ATRSRNQPQH

v_call: TRBV18
cdr3_length: 12
clone_size: once
j_call: TRBJ2-1
cdr3_aa: ASSTSGVYNEQF

v_call: TRBV5-1
cdr3_length: 15
clone_size: -
j_call: TRBJ1-1
cdr3_aa: ASSTGGQRYLQAEAF

v_call: TRBV6-1
cdr3_length: 12
clone_size: -
j_call: TRBJ1-1
cdr3_aa: ASSARQSNTEAF

v_call: TRBV6-1
cdr3_length: 13
clone_size: -
j_call: TRBJ1-2
cdr3_aa: ASSERWGTGDGYT

v_call: TRBV7-6
cdr3_length: 13
clone_size: -
j_call: TRBJ2-7
cdr3_aa: ASSIQRPRSYEQY

v_call: TRBV7-3
cdr3_length: 14
clone_size: -
j_call: TRBJ1-3
cdr3_aa: ASSLNRQGGGNTIY

v_call: TRBV10-2
cdr3_length: 13
clone_size: -
j_call: TRBJ1-3
cdr3_aa: ASSPRASSGNTIY

v_call: TRBV19
cdr3_length: 9
clone_size: -
j_call: TRBJ1-1
cdr3_aa: ASSDRLQAF

v_call: TRBV7-3
cdr3_length: 13
clone_size: -
j_call: TRBJ1-1
cdr3_aa: ASSSRRVPSTEAF

v_call: TRBV29-1
cdr3_length: 10
clone_size: -
j_call: TRBJ2-5
cdr3_aa: SVSLVQETQY

v_call: TRBV2
cdr3_length: 10
clone_size: -
j_call: TRBJ1-1
cdr3_aa: ASSRGVTEAF

v_call: TRBV2
cdr3_length: 10
clone_size: few
j_call: TRBJ2-5
cdr3_aa: ASRSTAETQY

v_call: TRBV19
cdr3_length: 14
clone_size: -
j_call: TRBJ2-2
cdr3_aa: ASSIAAGSFTGELF

v_call: TRBV7-2
cdr3_length: 13
clone_size: -
j_call: TRBJ2-5
cdr3_aa: ASSFIGGWKETQY

v_call: TRBV7-2
cdr3_length: 13
clone_size: -
j_call: TRBJ2-5
cdr3_aa: ASSSGGWYQETQY

v_call: TRBV7-8
cdr3_length: 18
clone_size: -
j_call: TRBJ2-3
cdr3_aa: ASSLGTLGLGSGSTDTQY

v_call: TRBV5-1
cdr3_length: 11
clone_size: -
j_call: TRBJ2-7
cdr3_aa: ASSLATTYEQY

v_call: TRBV9
cdr3_length: 11
clone_size: -
j_call: TRBJ1-6
cdr3_aa: ASSTRPDSPLH

v_call: TRBV7-2
cdr3_length: 13
clone_size: -
j_call: TRBJ1-1
cdr3_aa: ASSLRPGEATEAF

v_call: TRBV30
cdr3_length: 13
clone_size: -
j_call: TRBJ1-2
cdr3_aa: ACQNQGLGNYGYT

v_call: TRBV7-8
cdr3_length: 19
clone_size: -
j_call: TRBJ2-7
cdr3_aa: ASSFLTVLPGTSGSSYEQY

v_call: TRBV4-1
cdr3_length: 12
clone_size: -
j_call: TRBJ2-5
cdr3_aa: ASSQEGIQETQY

v_call: TRBV19
cdr3_length: 15
clone_size: -
j_call: TRBJ1-1
cdr3_aa: ASSITPLQGANTEAF

v_call: TRBV11-2
cdr3_length: 14
clone_size: -
j_call: TRBJ2-7
cdr3_aa: ASSLRGRWESYEQY

v_call: TRBV5-1
cdr3_length: 13
clone_size: -
j_call: TRBJ2-1
cdr3_aa: ASSSAVSSYNEQF

v_call: TRBV18
cdr3_length: 13
clone_size: -
j_call: TRBJ2-3
cdr3_aa: ASSPQGQITDTQY

v_call: TRBV5-1
cdr3_length: 13
clone_size: -
j_call: TRBJ2-3
cdr3_aa: ASSLTVDGTDTQY

v_call: TRBV5-4
cdr3_length: 12
clone_size: -
j_call: TRBJ1-2
cdr3_aa: ASSLAGARYGYT

v_call: TRBV6-1
cdr3_length: 12
clone_size: few
j_call: TRBJ2-2
cdr3_aa: ASSPRGGSGELF

v_call: TRBV19
cdr3_length: 11
clone_size: -
j_call: TRBJ1-5
cdr3_aa: ASSQVSNQPQH

v_call: TRBV6-6
cdr3_length: 10
clone_size: -
j_call: TRBJ2-7
cdr3_aa: ASNLQGYGQY

v_call: TRBV5-6
cdr3_length: 11
clone_size: -
j_call: TRBJ1-2
cdr3_aa: ASSPGTVYGYT

v_call: TRBV15
cdr3_length: 14
clone_size: -
j_call: TRBJ2-5
cdr3_aa: ATSLGTSGGQETQY

v_call: TRBV19
cdr3_length: 12
clone_size: once
j_call: TRBJ1-1
cdr3_aa: ASRHRGKDTEAF

v_call: TRBV15
cdr3_length: 14
clone_size: -
j_call: TRBJ1-4
cdr3_aa: ATSREVGGPPEKLF